The 14 T cell receptor beta chains below all came from one sample that was sequenced in a study of tissue T cells after allogeneic stem cell transplantation. As to time point: mouse harvest day 7 after allogeneic transplant. Tail vein injection delivered 10^7 T-cell-depleted bone marrow cells and 10^6 splenic CD5+ T cells. The repertoire was sequenced with immunoSEQ multiplex PCR; TCRdb's copy has only in-frame clones and lacks some. The repertoire holds thousands of clones, roughly 44% seen once, with 1.3% to 1.5% in the top ten. Sequencing was performed on skin. These receptors were collected from a female BALB/c mouse given C57BL/6 T cells with graft-versus-host disease after an allogeneic hematopoietic cell transplant.

Turning to this clone: The gene names here belong to mouse. Read data end 1 residue before the CDR3 end; the end is taken from the germline J gene. V is TRBV26 and J is TRBJ1-1, with 8 bases identical to TRBD1. Germline V gene sequence: CDR1 KGHPV, CDR2 FQNQEV (reference sequence). The CDR3 sequence is 13 residues long. J lost 0 bases, V lost 8 bases, and 2 bases had no gene match. The CDR3 spells CASLGQANTEVFF. The sequenced part of the CDR3 DNA is TGTGCCAGCCTGGGACAGGCAAACACAGAAGTCTTC.

Remarks on this clone: The gene names here belong to mouse. Read data end 1 residue before the CDR3 end; the end is taken from the germline J gene. V and J are TRBV3 and TRBJ2-5; 9 nucleotides align to TRBD2. Germline CDR1 reads SNHLY; CDR2 reads FYNGKV (reference sequence). Trimming took 5 bases from V and 0 from J; bases not matched to a gene: 3. This CDR3 region has 15 residues. The CDR3 loop reads CASSRDWANQDTQYF. Incomplete CDR3 DNA: TGTGCCAGCAGCCGGGACTGGGCGAACCAAGACACCCAGTAC.

A word on this clone: Mouse germline and gene names are used. The sequenced fragment ends 1 residue before the CDR3 boundary, so the rest is inferred from the germline J gene. The chain is built from TRBV13-2 and TRBJ2-5, with 8 bases lining up with TRBD1. The germline CDR1 and CDR2 sequences are NNHNN and SYGAGS (reference sequence). J lost 5 bases, V lost 5 bases, and 4 bases had no gene match. The CDR3 totals 13 residues. The sequenced CDR3 bases are TGTGCCAGCGGGGACAGGGATGGAGACACCCAGTAC. This encodes CASGDRDGDTQY. The entire CDR3 is CASGDRDGDTQYF.

As to this clone: The genes and germline here are from mouse. The CDR3 sequence: CASRDWESSYEQYF. The sequenced part of the CDR3 DNA is TGTGCCAGCCGGGACTGGGAGAGCTCCTATGAACAGTAC. The rearrangement joins TRBV26 to TRBJ2-7, with TRBD2 matching over 9 bases. Coverage ceases 1 residue before the CDR3 finishes, and the germline J gene fills in the end. V lost 8 bases to trimming and J lost 0 bases; unmatched junction nucleotides: 5. Germline CDR1 is KGHPV and CDR2 is FQNQEV (reference sequence). The CDR3 is made up of 14 amino acids.

Concerning this clone itself: Gene labels here are mouse ones. The read ends 1 residue shy of where the CDR3 ends; the end is completed using the germline J gene. The chain links TRBV26 to TRBJ1-1; 7 bases map to TRBD1. The CDR3 is made up of 14 amino acids. CDR1 and CDR2 from the germline V gene are KGHPV and FQNQEV (reference sequence). With 4 bases clipped from V and 0 bases from J, the junction kept 2 bases outside the gene matches. CDR3 amino acids: CASSQGQTNTEVFF. CDR3 bases read: TGTGCCAGCAGTCAGGGACAGACAAACACAGAAGTCTTC.

Note on this clone: An end of the junction differs from the germline gene, which may be a read error. Mouse gene names apply. The observed sequence ends 1 residue before the CDR3 terminus, with the missing tail filled in from the germline J gene. Within the sample, other DNA sequences also encode this same CDR3. The chain recombines TRBV26 with TRBJ2-1, with a tentative D call TRBD1 (5 bases). The germline CDR1 and CDR2 sequences are KGHPV and FQNQEV (reference sequence). This CDR3 is 14 amino acids long. The covered CDR3 bases are TGTGCCAGTAGTCTCGGGCAGGGAGACGCTGAGCAGTTC. Its translation is CASSLGQGDAEQF. In full, the CDR3 is CASSLGQGDAEQFF.

As to this clone: Germline and genes: mouse. The read ends 1 residue early relative to the CDR3; the germline J gene fills the gap. The gene calls are TRBV23 and TRBJ2-2; TRBD2, the table's D call, was not compared with the DNA. This CDR3 region has 15 residues. From germline, CDR1 is KGHTA and CDR2 FQNQQP. CDR3 residues: CSSSRGGADTGQLYF. Incomplete CDR3 DNA: TGCTCCAGCAGTCGCGGGGGGGCGGACACCGGGCAGCTCTAC. Full variable domain (remainder filled in from reference TRBV23 and TRBJ2-2): DAAVTQKPRYLIKMKGQEAEMKCIPEKGHTAVFWYQQKQSKELKFLIYFQNQQPLDQIDMVKERFSAVCPSSSLCSLGIRTCEAEDSALYLCSSSRGGADTGQLYFGEGSKLTVL.

This clone rates as medium-sized (0.01 to 0.1%). Gene labels here are mouse ones. The read terminates 1 residue ahead of where the CDR3 ends, so the germline J gene completes it. J is TRBJ1-5 and V is TRBV26; unclear D gene. Germline CDR1 is KGHPV and CDR2 is FQNQEV (reference sequence). V was cut by 6 bases and J by 0 bases, with 3 bases left in between. The CDR3 extends over 12 amino acids. The CDR3 bases that were read are TGTGCCAGCAGCATTAACAACCAGGCTCCGCTT. Residues: CASSINNQAPL. The entire CDR3 sequence reads CASSINNQAPLF.

This clone was observed a handful of times. Genes and germline come from the mouse. The DNA ends 1 residue before the CDR3 does, and the rest of the CDR3 is filled in from the germline J gene. This rearrangement joins TRBV26 to TRBJ2-5, with 7 bases matching TRBD1. The CDR3 loop spans 14 amino acids. The V gene's germline CDR1 is KGHPV and CDR2 FQNQEV (reference sequence). Losses at the gene ends were 3 bases for V and 0 bases for J; bases not matched to a gene: 0. The CDR3 sequence: CASSLQGNQDTQYF. The sequenced part of the CDR3 DNA is TGTGCCAGCAGTCTACAGGGGAACCAAGACACCCAGTAC.

Points on this clone: Gene names and germline refer to mouse. The read comes to an end 1 residue before the CDR3 does, leaving the germline J gene to fill in the end. The chain couples TRBV3 to TRBJ2-4; D tentatively reads TRBD1 or TRBD2 (5 bases each). Germline V gene sequence: CDR1 SNHLY, CDR2 FYNGKV (reference sequence). V lost 4 bases and J lost 2, with 7 bases in between. CDR3 length equals 13 residues. The DNA read from the CDR3 is TGTGCCAGCAGCTCCGGGACTCAAAACACCTTGTAC. This encodes CASSSGTQNTLY. The whole CDR3 reads CASSSGTQNTLYF.

This clone has just a few counts. Here the gene names and germline are mouse. Partial CDR3 DNA: TGTGCCAGCAGCCTCAGGGGGGCCAACGAAAGATTATTT. It is translated as CASSLRGANERLF. Given in full, the CDR3 is CASSLRGANERLFF. J is TRBJ1-4 and V is TRBV26, with 7 bases identical to TRBD1. The CDR3 end is not reached by the read, which stops 1 residue before it; the germline J gene fills it in. The junction had 4 bases not matched to a gene; V was cut back by 6 bases and J by 3 bases. The germline V gene has CDR1 KGHPV and CDR2 FQNQEV (reference sequence). The CDR3 contains 14 residues.

This clone has just a few counts. Gene names and germline match the mouse. Read sequence stops 1 residue before the CDR3 end, and the germline J gene provides the missing end. The chain employs TRBV26 and TRBJ2-5; D perhaps matches TRBD2 (7 bases). Trimming shortened V by 4 bases and J by 6 bases, and 14 bases separated the two germline ends. Germline CDR1 is KGHPV and CDR2 is FQNQEV (reference sequence). The CDR3 loop spans 14 amino acids. This chain's CDR3 is CASSPRGALDTQYF. The CDR3 bases that were read are TGTGCCAGCAGTCCTCGGGGGGCGCTTGACACCCAGTAC.

This clone is categorized as medium-sized (0.01 to 0.1%). Genes and germline are mouse. The read terminates 1 residue ahead of where the CDR3 ends, so the germline J gene completes it. This chain links TRBV26 with TRBJ2-7; 7 bases fit TRBD1. The CDR3 consists of 14 residues. Germline CDR1 KGHPV, CDR2 FQNQEV (reference sequence). The V gene end was trimmed by 4 bases and the J gene end by 0 bases; junction bases not matched to a gene: 3. The CDR3: CASSPRDSSYEQYF. The CDR3 bases that were read are TGTGCCAGCAGTCCCCGGGACAGCTCCTATGAACAGTAC.

Concerning this clone: The genes are named according to mouse. With the read ending 1 residue before the CDR3 end, the germline J gene is used to fill in that end. The genes are TRBV13-1 and TRBJ1-2; the match to TRBD1 covers 8 bases. CDR1 and CDR2 from the germline V gene are NSHNY and SYGAGN. This CDR3 region has 14 residues. V lost 2 bases and J lost 3; bases outside the gene matches: 3. Partial CDR3 DNA: TGTGCCAGCAGTGACAGGGGGCGCGACTCCGACTACACC. Its protein is CASSDRGRDSDYT. In full, the CDR3 reads CASSDRGRDSDYTF.